These 32 T cell receptor beta chains share one sample of origin, sequenced in a study of shared clonotypes between healthy human individuals. Using immunoSEQ multiplex PCR, the repertoire was profiled, and TCRdb retains in-frame clones only, with some absent. The sample yields around 450,000 clones, roughly three quarters seen once. Sequenced material: PBMCs. The source of these receptors is a woman aged 35 to 49 in good health. Some clones in this sample may be carry-over from other donors' samples.

This clone was counted ten times or more. The CDR3 coding sequence is TGTGCCAGCAGCCGCCTGACAGGGGTCAGTTTTGGTGAAAAACTGTTTTTT. Amino acids: CASSRLTGVSFGEKLFF. This chain uses TRBV4-2 with TRBJ1-4, with 8 bases matching TRBD1. After removal of 4 bases from V and 7 bases from J, the junction contained 14 bases not matched to a gene. From germline, CDR1 is LGHNA and CDR2 YNFKEQ. There are 17 residues in the CDR3.

The rearrangement uses TRBV28 and TRBJ2-3, with D possibly TRBD1 on 6 matching bases. V dropped 7 bases and J dropped 0 bases, with 23 bases sitting between them. The CDR3 is 18 amino acids. CDR1 and CDR2 (germline): MDHEN, SYDVKM. The CDR3 DNA follows: TGTGCCAGCACCTCATGGGTGATAGGGGGAGAGAGCACAGATACGCAGTATTTT. This codes for CASTSWVIGGESTDTQYF.

The V and J genes are TRBV30 and TRBJ1-1, with TRBD1 matching 7 bases. Germline lookup yields CDR1 GTSNPN and CDR2 SVGIG (reference sequence). The CDR3 spans 14 residues. Trimming removed 4 bases from V and 5 bases from J; junction bases left unmatched: 10. The CDR3 here is CAWKGTVHGTEAFF. CDR3 DNA: TGTGCCTGGAAGGGGACAGTCCATGGGACTGAAGCTTTCTTT.

The chain recombines TRBV11-3 with TRBJ2-1; possible D gene TRBD1, 7 bases. The CDR3 runs 14 residues. Germline V gene sequence: CDR1 SGHNT, CDR2 YENEEA. With 5 bases removed from V and 3 bases from J, the gap between germline ends came to 11 bases. The CDR3 protein is CASSRGTDYNEQFF. The CDR3 DNA reads as TGTGCCAGCAGCCGCGGGACAGACTACAATGAGCAGTTCTTC.

J is TRBJ2-1 and V is TRBV7-9; 7 bases agree with TRBD1. The CDR3 loop spans 15 amino acids. The germline gives CDR1 SEHNR, CDR2 FQNEAQ (reference sequence). J lost 8 bases, V lost 10 bases, and 17 bases had no gene match. The CDR3 nucleotides are TGTGCCACACGGCCGAGGGGGCCCCTTATCGATGAGCAGTTCTTC. As protein: CATRPRGPLIDEQFF.

V gene TRBV13 combines with J gene TRBJ2-2; 8 bases are a match to TRBD2. Germline V gene lookup returns CDR1 PRHDT and CDR2 FYEKMQ (reference sequence). J was trimmed by 2 bases and V by 2 bases; bases with no gene match: 1. The CDR3 spans 15 residues. The CDR3 sequence is CASSLTSGNTGELFF. The CDR3 nucleotides are TGTGCCAGCAGCTTAACTAGCGGTAACACCGGGGAGCTGTTTTTT.

J is TRBJ2-3 and V is TRBV4-1; D is possibly TRBD2 (6 bases). Trimming stripped 2 bases from V and 2 bases from J, with 26 bases between. The CDR3 is 20 residues long. CDR1 is MGHRA, CDR2 YSYEKL, per germline. Here the CDR3 DNA reads TGCGCCAGCAGCCAAACCCGTACAGCGCCCGGGACTTCAGTCACAGATACGCAGTATTTT. Its translation is CASSQTRTAPGTSVTDTQYF.

The chain recombines TRBV28 with TRBJ2-6; possibly TRBD1 for D (6 bases). The length of the CDR3 is 14 residues. CDR1 is MDHEN, CDR2 SYDVKM, per germline. Trimming stripped 2 bases from V and 9 bases from J, with 11 bases between. This chain's CDR3 is CASSLVQGGNVLTF. For the CDR3, the DNA is TGTGCCAGCAGTTTAGTACAGGGTGGCAACGTCCTGACTTTC.

J is TRBJ2-5 and V is TRBV28; TRBD2 might be the D (6 bases). Germline V lookup: CDR1 MDHEN, CDR2 SYDVKM. This CDR3 has 14 residues. Trimming stripped 10 bases from V and 8 bases from J, with 23 bases between. As DNA, the CDR3 is TGTGCCACCCTTACGGGGGTGGAGAGAGGAACCCAGTACTTC. Amino acid sequence: CATLTGVERGTQYF.

This chain joins TRBV10-3 and TRBJ2-1, with D perhaps TRBD1 (6 bases). The CDR3 contains 12 residues. Between the trimmed V and J ends, which lost 5 bases and 4 bases, there was a span of 6 bases. CDR1 and CDR2 from the germline V gene are ENHRY and SYGVKD. The CDR3 bases are TGTGCCATCAGTACAGGGTACAATGAGCAGTTCTTC. Translation gives CAISTGYNEQFF.

This chain uses TRBV4-3 with TRBJ2-7, with 11 bases matching TRBD2. V trimming: 1 base; J trimming: 4 bases; junction bases outside the gene matches: 6. Looked up from germline, CDR1 is LGHNA and CDR2 is YSLEER. This CDR3 is 16 amino acids long. This chain's CDR3 is CASSQGITSGSYEQYF. The CDR3 bases are TGCGCCAGCAGCCAAGGTATAACTAGCGGGAGTTACGAGCAGTACTTC.

This clone was recorded once. This chain connects TRBV28 to TRBJ2-5; TRBD1 matches at 11 bases. The trim removed 6 bases at V and 0 bases at J, leaving 9 bases unmatched. CDR3 length equals 17 residues. Germline CDR1 is MDHEN and CDR2 is SYDVKM. This chain's CDR3 is CASSGTGGKGYQETQYF. The CDR3, as DNA: TGTGCCAGCAGCGGGACAGGGGGAAAGGGGTACCAAGAGACCCAGTACTTC.

J is TRBJ2-4 and V is TRBV1; the D segment call TRBD2 is taken from the table without a DNA check. TRBV1 is termed a pseudogene. This CDR3 comprises 14 residues. CDR3 nucleotide sequence: TGCACCAGCAGCCCGAGAGGGTTAAAAAACATTCAGTACTTC. Amino acid sequence: CTSSPRGLKNIQYF.

The chain is built from TRBV11-1 and TRBJ2-1; D gene uncertain. CDR1 is SGHAT, CDR2 FQDESV, per germline (reference sequence). This CDR3 spans 11 amino acids. Trimming left V 1 base short and J 9 bases short, with 4 bases between. The CDR3 is CASSLEGEQFF. For the CDR3, the DNA is TGTGCCAGCAGCTTAGAGGGTGAGCAGTTCTTC.

The CDR3 DNA sequence: TGTGCCAGCAAGAGGAATGTAGCGGGTAACAATGAGCAGTTCTTC. This translates into CASKRNVAGNNEQFF. The chain couples TRBV6-5 to TRBJ2-1; 7 nucleotides agree with TRBD2. CDR3 length equals 15 residues. CDR1 is MNHEY and CDR2 is SVGAGI in the germline V gene. J gave up 5 bases and V 7 bases, and 11 bases lay outside the gene matches.

This clone was seen a few times. The rearrangement links TRBV5-1 to TRBJ1-1, with D perhaps TRBD1 (6 bases). Trimming took off 4 bases at V and 1 base at J, with 8 bases between the two ends. Germline V gives CDR1 SGHRS, CDR2 YFSETQ. The CDR3 consists of 13 residues. CDR3 protein: CASSARGNTEAFF. In nucleotides, the CDR3 is TGCGCCAGCAGCGCCAGGGGGAACACTGAAGCTTTCTTT.

The rearrangement uses TRBV30 and TRBJ1-2, with D possibly matching TRBD1 (5 bases). Trimming pared 4 bases from V and 5 bases from J, leaving 11 bases between. CDR1 and CDR2 from the germline V gene are GTSNPN and SVGIG (reference sequence). This CDR3 contains 12 residues. This chain's CDR3 is CAWTQGRYGYTF. In nucleotides, the CDR3 is TGTGCCTGGACCCAGGGAAGGTATGGCTACACCTTC.

Only a few counts were recorded for this clone. The chain has TRBV7-9 and TRBJ1-1; D not resolved. The CDR3 is 13 amino acids. The V end lost 7 bases, the J end lost 4 bases, and 13 bases lay between the germline ends. Germline assignment: CDR1 SEHNR and CDR2 FQNEAQ (reference sequence). The CDR3 sequence: CASTHGGFTEAFF. CDR3 DNA sequence: TGTGCCAGCACCCACGGAGGGTTCACTGAAGCTTTCTTT.

The rearrangement links TRBV5-1 to TRBJ2-2; D unresolved. Germline CDR1 and CDR2: SGHRS and YFSETQ. V lost 2 bases to trimming and J lost 0 bases, with 14 bases between them. This CDR3 has 17 amino acids. In DNA, the CDR3 is TGCGCCAGCAGCTTAGCTGACCGTCCTACGAACACCGGGGAGCTGTTTTTT. Translating gives CASSLADRPTNTGELFF.

The genes are TRBV18 and TRBJ1-1; a possible D gene is TRBD1 (5 bases). Germline V gene data show CDR1 as KGHSH and CDR2 as LQKENI. V dropped 2 bases and J dropped 4 bases, with 14 bases sitting between them. The CDR3 length is 15 residues. CDR3 nucleotide sequence: TGTGCCAGCTCACCAGAATCCCGGAGGGGCACTGAAGCTTTCTTT. Translating it yields CASSPESRRGTEAFF.

This rearrangement joins TRBV6-5 to TRBJ2-3; 12 bases align to TRBD2. Germline values: CDR1 MNHEY, CDR2 SVGAGI. CDR3 length equals 15 residues. V was pared by 5 bases and J by 1 base, with 1 base of the junction left unmatched. The CDR3 spells CASSRLAGGTDTQYF. The CDR3 nucleotides are TGTGCCAGCAGTCGACTAGCGGGGGGCACAGATACGCAGTATTTT.

The J gene is TRBJ2-5, the V gene TRBV6-5; D possibly corresponds to TRBD2 (5 bases). Trimming shortened V by 0 bases and J by 4 bases, and 12 bases separated the two germline ends. This CDR3 contains 15 residues. Germline V gene sequence: CDR1 MNHEY, CDR2 SVGAGI. CDR3 loop: CASSYSRLAGETQYF. As DNA, the CDR3 is TGTGCCAGCAGTTACTCGAGACTTGCGGGAGAGACCCAGTACTTC.

The chain carries TRBV5-6 and TRBJ2-7; 7 positions agree with TRBD1. Germline CDR1 and CDR2: SGHDT and YYEEEE. The trim removed 4 bases at V and 3 bases at J, leaving 10 bases unmatched. The CDR3 is 15 amino acids. CDR3 nucleotides: TGTGCCAGCAGCCCCCGGACAGGACCTCACTACGAGCAGTACTTC. Translating gives CASSPRTGPHYEQYF. Full variable domain (missing parts from reference TRBV5-6 and TRBJ2-7): DAGVTQSPTHLIKTRGQQVTLRCSPKSGHDTVSWYQQALGQGPQFIFQYYEEEERQRGNFPDRFSGHQFPNYSSELNVNALLLGDSALYLCASSPRTGPHYEQYFGPGTRLTVT.

The V call is TRBV7-9, the J call TRBJ1-3; unclear D gene. V was shortened by 3 bases and J by 2 bases, with 8 bases between the two germline ends. The CDR3 is made up of 14 amino acids. The germline CDR1 and CDR2 sequences are SEHNR and FQNEAQ (reference sequence). CDR3 DNA sequence: TGTGCCAGCAGCTTTAGCGTGGCTGGAAACACCATATATTTT. It translates to CASSFSVAGNTIYF. The full variable domain, completed using reference TRBV7-9 and TRBJ1-3, is DTGVSQNPRHKITKRGQNVTFRCDPISEHNRLYWYRQTLGQGPEFLTYFQNEAQLEKSRLLSDRFSAERPKGSFSTLEIQRTEQGDSAMYLCASSFSVAGNTIYFGEGSWLTVV.

The genes are TRBV7-9 and TRBJ1-5; TRBD1 aligns across 9 bases. V lost 5 bases to trimming and J lost 5 bases; unmatched junction nucleotides: 4. The CDR3 covers 14 residues. Germline V gene lookup returns CDR1 SEHNR and CDR2 FQNEAQ (reference sequence). CDR3 sequence reads: CASSLTGGDQPQHF. As DNA, the CDR3 is TGTGCCAGCAGCCTTACAGGGGGCGATCAGCCCCAGCATTTT. The full variable domain, in which reference TRBV7-9 and TRBJ1-5 provide the parts outside the CDR3, is DTGVSQNPRHKITKRGQNVTFRCDPISEHNRLYWYRQTLGQGPEFLTYFQNEAQLEKSRLLSDRFSAERPKGSFSTLEIQRTEQGDSAMYLCASSLTGGDQPQHFGDGTRLSIL.

V gene TRBV28 combines with J gene TRBJ1-2; 7 nucleotides line up with TRBD1. This CDR3 is 14 amino acids long. Germline V gene lookup returns CDR1 MDHEN and CDR2 SYDVKM. V lost 3 bases to trimming and J lost 4 bases; unmatched junction nucleotides: 5. DNA of the CDR3: TGTGCCAGCAGTTTCCCAGGGGGGAGCTATGGCTACACCTTC. Translated: CASSFPGGSYGYTF.

This clone was seen only a few times. The chain links TRBV6-4 to TRBJ2-3; 15 nucleotides agree with TRBD2. The CDR3 is 16 amino acids. V gave up 6 bases and J gave up 6 bases; unmatched junction bases: 7. The germline gives CDR1 MRHNA, CDR2 SNTAGT. This chain's CDR3 is CASSPGLAGGGDTQYF. The DNA of the CDR3 is TGTGCCAGCAGCCCGGGACTAGCGGGAGGAGGCGATACGCAGTATTTT.

This clone has a single count. This sequence joins TRBV6-6 and TRBJ1-5; 7 nucleotides align to TRBD1. The V and J ends lost 0 bases and 2 bases, in that order; junction bases with no gene match: 4. The CDR3 extends over 16 amino acids. CDR1 is MNHNY, CDR2 SVGAGI, per germline (reference sequence). The CDR3 DNA reads TGTGCCAGCAGTTACTCGAGAGGGGGCGGCAATCAGCCCCAGCATTTT. Its translation is CASSYSRGGGNQPQHF.

The rearrangement joins TRBV6-6 to TRBJ1-1; 8 bases agree with TRBD1. The CDR3 consists of 14 residues. Germline V CDR1 and CDR2: MNHNY, SVGAGI (reference sequence). The trim removed 7 bases at V and 2 bases at J, leaving 6 bases unmatched. The DNA of the CDR3 is TGTGCCAGCAACCGGGGACAGGATAACACTGAAGCTTTCTTT. As protein: CASNRGQDNTEAFF.

V gene TRBV28 combines with J gene TRBJ1-2; D is unresolved. Germline V CDR1 and CDR2: MDHEN, SYDVKM. CDR3 length: 14 residues. V gave up 2 bases and J gave up 6 bases, with 13 bases separating them. The CDR3 coding sequence is TGTGCCAGCAGTTTAACTACGGCCGAAGATGGCTACACCTTC. It encodes CASSLTTAEDGYTF.

The chain employs TRBV11-2 and TRBJ2-5, with 10 bases fitting TRBD2. CDR3 size: 13 residues. CDR1 is SGHAT, CDR2 FQNNGV, per germline. Trimming cost V 6 bases and J 3 bases; bases outside gene matches: 1. The DNA of the CDR3 is TGTGCCAGCAGACTAGCGGGGAAAGAGACCCAGTACTTC. Its protein product is CASRLAGKETQYF. The whole variable domain, remainder taken from reference TRBV11-2 and TRBJ2-5, is EAGVAQSPRYKIIEKRQSVAFWCNPISGHATLYWYQQILGQGPKLLIQFQNNGVVDDSQLPKDRFSAERLKGVDSTLKIQPAKLEDSAVYLCASRLAGKETQYFGPGTRLLVL.

The V and J genes are TRBV7-9 and TRBJ1-1; no clear D gene. CDR3 length: 14 amino acids. In germline, CDR1 is SEHNR, CDR2 FQNEAQ (reference sequence). V shed 1 base and J shed 5 bases, with 11 bases lying between them. In nucleotides, the CDR3 is TGTGCCAGCAGCTTAGTTTTCGGTGGGACTGAAGCTTTCTTT. Protein sequence: CASSLVFGGTEAFF.